The T cell receptor beta chain under discussion was sequenced for a study of regulatory T cells in long-lasting Graves disease. Study results and limitations: Rather than thyroid tissue, only peripheral blood underwent study. Among persistent patients, a larger number of public clonotypes were shared (about 3,000) than among newly diagnosed patients (966). Persistent Graves' patients showed a TCR diversity that was lower than that of newly diagnosed ones.

Regarding time point: persistent/refractory GD, antithyroid drugs over 5 years with positive TRAb. RNA extracted from PBMCs served as the sequencing template. CDR3-region Arm-PCR and iRepertoire HTBI primers produced the TCR beta libraries. In the study's own analysis: Identified segments across samples numbered roughly 60 TRBV and about 13 TRBJ. Using its own MiXCR run on the multiplex PCR reads, TCRdb lists one record per CDR3 protein. V and J calls and clone size were set by TCRdb, not the authors. The sample has roughly 300,000 distinct CDR3 sequences, less than 20% seen once. After removal of 4 bases from V and 5 bases from J, the junction contained 7 bases not matched to a gene. The CDR3 is made up of 15 amino acids. Germline V gene sequence: CDR1 LNHNV, CDR2 YYDKDF (reference sequence). Many counts were recorded for this clonotype. The target antigen is unknown.

This TCR was recovered from a female donor with Graves disease. The gene calls are TRBV15 and TRBJ1-2; 10 bases line up with TRBD1. This material consisted of peripheral blood mononuclear cells (PBMCs), taken when the disease was refractory, from a patient treated with antithyroid drugs. The CDR3 DNA follows: TGTGCCACCAGCAAGGACAGGGGGGCCTCTTATGGCTACACCTTC. It is translated as CATSKDRGASYGYTF.